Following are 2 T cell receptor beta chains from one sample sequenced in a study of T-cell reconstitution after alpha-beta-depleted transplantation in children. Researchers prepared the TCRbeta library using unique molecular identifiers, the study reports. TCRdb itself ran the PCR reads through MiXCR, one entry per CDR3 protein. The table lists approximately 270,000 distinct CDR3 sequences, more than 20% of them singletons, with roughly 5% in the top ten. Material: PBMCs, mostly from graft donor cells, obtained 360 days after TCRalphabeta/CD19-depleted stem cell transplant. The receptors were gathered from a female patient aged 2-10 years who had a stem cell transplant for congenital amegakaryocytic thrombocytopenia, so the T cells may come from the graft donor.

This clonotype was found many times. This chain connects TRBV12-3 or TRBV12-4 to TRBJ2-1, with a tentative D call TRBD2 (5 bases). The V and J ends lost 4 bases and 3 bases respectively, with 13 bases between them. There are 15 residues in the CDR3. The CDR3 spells CASSSTRRDYNEQFF. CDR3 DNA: TGTGCCAGCAGTTCCACTAGGAGAGACTACAATGAGCAGTTCTTC.

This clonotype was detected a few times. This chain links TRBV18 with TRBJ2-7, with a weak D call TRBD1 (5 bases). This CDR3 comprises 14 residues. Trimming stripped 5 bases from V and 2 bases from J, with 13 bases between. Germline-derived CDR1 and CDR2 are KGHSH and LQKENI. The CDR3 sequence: CASSSGNRAYEQYF. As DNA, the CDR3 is TGTGCCAGCTCATCAGGGAATCGGGCCTACGAGCAGTACTTC.